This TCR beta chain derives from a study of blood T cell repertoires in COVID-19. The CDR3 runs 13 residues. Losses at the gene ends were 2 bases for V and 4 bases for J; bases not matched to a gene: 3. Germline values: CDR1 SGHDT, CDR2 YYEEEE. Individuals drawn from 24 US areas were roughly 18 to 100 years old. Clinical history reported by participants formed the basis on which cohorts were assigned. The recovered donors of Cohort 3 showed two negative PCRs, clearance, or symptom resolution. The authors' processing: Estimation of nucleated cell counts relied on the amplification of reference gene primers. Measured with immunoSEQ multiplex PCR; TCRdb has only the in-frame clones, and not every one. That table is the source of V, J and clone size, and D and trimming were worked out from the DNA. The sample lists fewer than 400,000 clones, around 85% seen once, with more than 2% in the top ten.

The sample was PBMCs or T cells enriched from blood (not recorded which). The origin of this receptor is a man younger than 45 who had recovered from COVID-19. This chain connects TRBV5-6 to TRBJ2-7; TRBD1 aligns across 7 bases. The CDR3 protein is CASSFGTEYEQYF. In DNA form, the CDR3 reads TGTGCCAGCAGCTTCGGGACAGAGTACGAGCAGTACTTC.